This TCR beta chain was profiled in a study of blood T cell repertoires in COVID-19. Background on the study: Collection of acute and convalescent COVID-19 samples took place in the United States, Italy and Spain.

Assay used: immunoSEQ multiplex PCR; TCRdb lists only in-frame clones, some missing. This table holds around 280,000 clones, approximately 89% found once. The receptor was derived from a woman in her twenties or thirties with COVID-19, enrolled during active disease. The sequencing input was peripheral blood.

The CDR3 here is CASSDRVDYGYTF. The CDR3 DNA sequence: TGTGCCAGCAGTGACCGGGTGGACTATGGCTACACCTTC. This rearrangement joins TRBV6-1 to TRBJ1-2; D gene uncertain. Trimming left V 3 bases short and J 3 bases short, with 8 bases between. Germline V gene data show CDR1 as MNHNS and CDR2 as SASEGT. CDR3 size: 13 residues.